This record concerns one T cell receptor beta chain sequence. There are many counts of this clonotype. The antigen this receptor binds is unknown. No base-level quality is on record; no much larger clone is a single base apart. The germline V gene specifies LGHNA as CDR1 and YSLEER as CDR2. At the junction V is shortened by 0 bases and J by 7 bases; bases outside the gene matches: 10. The CDR3 holds 17 amino acids from the cysteine to the phenylalanine. The retained sequence is limited to the CDR3, 51 bases, with the frame set at the first base. This record belongs to a study of T cell repertoires in cytomegalovirus infection (dated by TCRdb to about 2019). For the wider study: Donor HLA type was relevant to the analysis, because carriage of CMV infection together with the matching HLA type was indicated by public TCR beta signatures. General conclusions and limits of the study: Carriers of CMV infection plus the relevant HLA type were discriminated by the cumulative frequency of public TCR beta family members in the study cohort and in an independent approximately 360-donor cohort. The ex vivo response was dominated by HLA-C-restricted CMV-specific TCR beta clonotypes, and the single most frequent clonotype in two of eight donors was supplied by these HLA-C-restricted clonotypes.

Reads for this sample came from an Illumina HiSeq 1500. The public reads were run again by TCRdb, first through fastp at Q25 and then through MiXCR, and only productive beta chains were kept. Every entry covers one CDR3 protein and lists the most common genes and DNA from its rows. Counted in this sample were roughly 320,000 distinct CDR3 sequences; 9.5% of them appeared once. The biggest ten clones account for approximately 4.5% of the sample. The rearrangement joined TRBV4-3 to TRBJ1-5, with 9 bases in between that match TRBD1. The sequence was collected from a human donor in good health (CMV status not recorded). Some clones in this sample may be carry-over from other donors' samples. Sequencing was carried out using PBMCs. The DNA sequence is TGCGCCAGCAGCCAAGATTTCACAGGGGGCAGGGGACAGCCCCAGCATTTT. Its protein product is CASSQDFTGGRGQPQHF.